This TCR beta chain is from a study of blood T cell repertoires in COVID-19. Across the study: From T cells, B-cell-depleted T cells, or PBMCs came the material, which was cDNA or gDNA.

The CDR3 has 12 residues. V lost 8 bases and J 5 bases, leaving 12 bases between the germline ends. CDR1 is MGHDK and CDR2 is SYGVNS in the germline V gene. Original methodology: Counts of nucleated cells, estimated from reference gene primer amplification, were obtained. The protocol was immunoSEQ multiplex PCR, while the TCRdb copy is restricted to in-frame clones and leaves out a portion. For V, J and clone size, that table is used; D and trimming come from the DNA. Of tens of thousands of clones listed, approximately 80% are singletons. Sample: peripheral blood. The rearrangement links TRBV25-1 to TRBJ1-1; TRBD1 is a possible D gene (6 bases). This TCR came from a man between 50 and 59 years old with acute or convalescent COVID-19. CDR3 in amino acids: CASALQGTEAFF. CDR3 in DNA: TGTGCCAGCGCTCTACAGGGAACTGAAGCTTTCTTT.